Reported below is one TCR beta chain. The sample is drawn from a study of T cell changes during pregnancy in multiple sclerosis. The protocol was immunoSEQ multiplex PCR, while the TCRdb copy is restricted to in-frame clones and leaves out a portion. In the table there are approximately 46,000 clones, 80% to 90% of which are singletons. With 6 bases clipped from V and 0 bases from J, the junction kept 7 bases outside the gene matches. From germline, CDR1 is SNHLY and CDR2 FYNNEI. This CDR3 comprises 16 residues. The starting material was CD4+ T cells from peripheral blood mononuclear cells, obtained after pregnancy. The V gene is TRBV2, the J gene TRBJ2-1; 8 nucleotides agree with TRBD1. This clonotype was obtained from a female donor with multiple sclerosis, enrolled in a pregnancy study. The CDR3 reads CASRLNRGSSYNEQFF. In DNA, the CDR3 is TGTGCCAGCAGGCTCAACAGGGGGAGCTCCTACAATGAGCAGTTCTTC.